This paragraph covers one T cell receptor (beta chain) sequence. Its matching antigen is unknown. This sample was taken from a study of cytomegalovirus exposure and HLA in healthy donors. Study outcomes and limitations: Exclusion applied to some V segments, including TRBV6-2 and TRBV6-3, as they were indistinguishable.

The PCR made use of 60 Vbeta and 13 Jbeta primers. Generated by immunoSEQ multiplex PCR, the TCRdb table keeps only in-frame clones and is missing some. In the table there are around 190,000 clones, approximately 86% of which are singletons. In germline, CDR1 is GTSNPN, CDR2 SVGIG (reference sequence). V was cut by 5 bases and J by 4 bases, with 14 bases left in between. The CDR3 is made up of 14 amino acids. The chain recombines TRBV30 with TRBJ2-2; D may be TRBD2 (6 bases). Material for sequencing was PBMCs. The sequence was collected from a woman aged 30 to 39 in good health and CMV-seronegative. In DNA form, the CDR3 reads TGTGCCTGGTCAACCGGGACTCGCACCGGGGAGCTGTTTTTT. As protein: CAWSTGTRTGELFF. Based on the CDR3 plus reference TRBV30 and TRBJ2-2, the full variable domain is SQTIHQWPATLVQPVGSPLSLECTVEGTSNPNLYWYRQAAGRGLQLLFYSVGIGQISSEVPQNLSASRPQDRQFILSSKKLLLSDSGFYLCAWSTGTRTGELFFGEGSRLTVL.